The present TCR beta chain was sequenced within a study of cytomegalovirus exposure and HLA in healthy donors. A word on this clone: This CDR3 is also generated by other DNA sequences in the sample.

It was with 60 Vbeta and 13 Jbeta primers that the PCR ran. Source study methods: The count from a later analysis was about 80 million unique TCR beta chains, some 10 million of them shared. The protocol was immunoSEQ multiplex PCR, while the TCRdb copy is restricted to in-frame clones and leaves out a portion. The V and J calls and clone size were taken over from that table, and D and trimming were inferred from the DNA. The listing contains some 82,000 clones. Germline V gene lookup returns CDR1 LNHDA and CDR2 SQIVND (reference sequence). The CDR3 consists of 21 residues. V lost 1 base and J lost 1; bases outside the gene matches: 10.

The sequencing input was PBMCs. J is TRBJ2-6 and V is TRBV19, with 13 bases fitting TRBD2. This sequence originates from a woman aged 25 to 39 in good health and CMV-seronegative. The CDR3 protein is CASSIGGTSGKSPSGANVLTF. For the CDR3, the DNA is TGTGCCAGTAGTATAGGCGGGACTAGCGGGAAATCCCCATCTGGGGCCAACGTCCTGACTTTC.